This T cell receptor (beta chain) comes out of a study of T cells after somatic rescue of genetic block. Produced via immunoSEQ multiplex PCR; TCRdb's table is partial and in-frame only. Among under 150,000 clones listed, about 89% were seen once. V dropped 5 bases and J dropped 4; count of bases not matched to a gene: 13. Germline values: CDR1 SEHNR, CDR2 FQNEAQ (reference sequence). The CDR3 runs 17 residues. Material for sequencing was peripheral blood mononuclear cells (PBMCs). This TCR came from a woman aged 18-29 years. The rearrangement links TRBV7-9 to TRBJ2-2; TRBD1 matches at 7 bases. The CDR3 DNA sequence: TGTGCCAGCAGCCACGCGACCGGGACAGAGCCCACCGGGGAGCTGTTTTTT. Protein sequence: CASSHATGTEPTGELFF.